The clone carrying this T cell receptor (beta chain) turned up a few times. The authors drew approximately 9 milliliters of peripheral blood from each donor. Every sample yielded at least 6.5 million isolated PBMCs. This entry belongs to a study of blood T cells in healthy people across ages. Using a J-beta primer mix together with a sample-barcoded 5' primer, a second PCR was run for roughly 7 to 11 cycles. TCRdb reanalysed the 5' RACE reads using MiXCR and keeps one entry per CDR3 protein. The sample holds some 370,000 distinct CDR3 sequences, 50% to 60% seen once. The source of this sequence is a man in his sixties in good health. The material sequenced was blood.

The CDR3 loop is CASSLSKYSTQYF. The CDR3 region has the DNA TGTGCCAGCAGCCTTTCCAAGTATAGTACGCAGTATTTT. The chain uses TRBV7-8 and TRBJ2-3; no firm D call. The germline V gene encodes CDR1 SGHVS and CDR2 FQNEAQ. V was clipped by 5 bases and J by 8 bases, with 14 bases between them. CDR3 size: 13 residues. The full variable domain, its missing parts supplied by reference TRBV7-8 and TRBJ2-3, is GAGVSQSPRYKVAKRGQDVALRCDPISGHVSLFWYQQALGQGPEFLTYFQNEAQLDKSGLPSDRFFAERPEGSVSTLKIQRTQQEDSAVYLCASSLSKYSTQYFGPGTRLTVL.